These 22 T cell receptor beta chains were all obtained from the same sample, sequenced in a study of cytomegalovirus exposure and HLA in healthy donors. PCR employed 60 Vbeta and 13 Jbeta primers. Assay used: immunoSEQ multiplex PCR; TCRdb lists only in-frame clones, some missing. The table records some 66,000 clones, approximately 81% of them present only once. The sample comprised PBMCs. These receptors were taken from a woman aged 30 to 39 in good health and CMV-seronegative.

The chain couples TRBV11-2 to TRBJ2-1, with 9 positions matching TRBD2. The CDR3 loop spans 16 amino acids. The V segment lost 6 bases and the J segment 9 bases; nucleotides outside the gene matches: 15. Germline values: CDR1 SGHAT, CDR2 FQNNGV. CDR3 bases: TGTGCCAGCAGATTTTTTCGTGGGCGGGGGGGCAGTGAGCAGTTCTTC. Encoded protein: CASRFFRGRGGSEQFF.

V gene TRBV28 combines with J gene TRBJ2-1; 12 nucleotides match TRBD1. This CDR3 region has 15 residues. The junction had 10 bases not matched to a gene; V was cut back by 7 bases and J by 9 bases. Germline assignment: CDR1 MDHEN and CDR2 SYDVKM. In nucleotides, the CDR3 is TGTGCCAGCAAAATTTTGGGACAGGGGGCGAGTGAGCAGTTCTTC. This codes for CASKILGQGASEQFF.

This rearrangement joins TRBV7-9 to TRBJ1-3, with D unclear. The CDR3 is 14 residues long. CDR1 SEHNR and CDR2 FQNEAQ come from the germline V gene (reference sequence). Between the trimmed V and J ends, which lost 8 bases and 0 bases, there was a span of 11 bases. CDR3 sequence (DNA): TGTGCCAGCCTCGAAGCCAACTCTGGAAACACCATATATTTT. It translates to CASLEANSGNTIYF.

Only one count was recorded for this clone. The chain has TRBV10-3 and TRBJ2-1; perhaps TRBD2 as D (6 bases). CDR3 length: 17 residues. V was cut by 3 bases and J by 6 bases, with 21 bases left in between. Germline V gene sequence: CDR1 ENHRY, CDR2 SYGVKD. The CDR3 DNA reads as TGTGCCATCAGTGACACGTCCTACCGGGGGAAGGGCAATGAGCAGTTCTTC. Translation: CAISDTSYRGKGNEQFF.

This clone was seen only a few times. The chain carries TRBV19 and TRBJ1-6; the D gene is possibly TRBD1 (5 bases). The CDR3 runs to 13 residues. Trimming took off 7 bases at V and 4 bases at J, with 8 bases between the two ends. In germline, CDR1 is LNHDA, CDR2 SQIVND (reference sequence). CDR3 nucleotides: TGTGCCAGTAAAAGACAGTATAATTCACCCCTCCACTTT. Translating gives CASKRQYNSPLHF.

The rearrangement links TRBV27 to TRBJ1-2, with D possibly TRBD1 on 5 matching bases. The germline CDR1 and CDR2 sequences are MNHEY and SMNVEV (reference sequence). The CDR3 has 17 residues. Trimming pared 4 bases from V and 3 bases from J, leaving 21 bases between. The CDR3 here is CASSSTPLSGGDYGYTF. The CDR3, as DNA: TGTGCCAGCAGTTCGACTCCTCTTTCGGGGGGGGACTATGGCTACACCTTC.

The rearrangement links TRBV15 to TRBJ2-7; 8 bases align to TRBD1. V lost 4 bases, J lost 4 bases, and 15 bases stayed unmatched. Germline CDR1 LNHNV, CDR2 YYDKDF (reference sequence). CDR3 length: 17 residues. The CDR3 bases are TGTGCCACCAGCACGGACCGAGGGACAGGTGGACTTTACGAGCAGTACTTC. Its protein is CATSTDRGTGGLYEQYF.

V gene TRBV6-1 combines with J gene TRBJ2-7; 10 bases line up with TRBD1. Germline loops: CDR1 MNHNS, CDR2 SASEGT. This CDR3 is 12 amino acids long. Trimming cost V 6 bases and J 5 bases; bases outside gene matches: 1. The CDR3 sequence: CASSGQGDEQYF. CDR3 bases: TGTGCCAGCAGCGGACAGGGGGACGAGCAGTACTTC.

This clone came up a few times. The rearrangement links TRBV6-6 to TRBJ2-7; 11 positions match TRBD1. The CDR3 is 13 residues long. J gave up 6 bases and V 8 bases, and 6 bases lay outside the gene matches. Germline CDR1 is MNHNY and CDR2 is SVGAGI (reference sequence). The CDR3 loop is CASRPGTGGEQYF. CDR3 nucleotide sequence: TGTGCCAGCCGGCCCGGGACAGGGGGCGAGCAGTACTTC.

This sequence joins TRBV21-1 and TRBJ2-3; TRBD2 is the table's D call and was not checked against the DNA. TRBV21-1 is termed a pseudogene. The CDR3 sequence is 18 residues long. The CDR3 DNA follows: TGTGCCAGCAGCAAAGAGTCTCCGGGCGGGATCTACACAGATACGCAGTATTTT. Translated: CASSKESPGGIYTDTQYF.

This clone occurred once. The chain combines TRBV9 with TRBJ1-2, with D unresolved. CDR3 length equals 15 residues. Trimming took off 0 bases at V and 2 bases at J, with 11 bases between the two ends. In germline, CDR1 is SGDLS, CDR2 YYNGEE. The CDR3: CASSVAGGQNYGYTF. The DNA of the CDR3 is TGTGCCAGCAGCGTAGCCGGAGGGCAGAACTATGGCTACACCTTC.

This chain connects TRBV5-5 to TRBJ2-7; D unclear. This CDR3 comprises 14 residues. In germline, CDR1 is SGHKS, CDR2 YYEKEE (reference sequence). V was cut by 3 bases and J by 4 bases, with 14 bases left in between. This CDR3 is CASSYGWSSYEQYF. The CDR3 DNA reads TGTGCCAGCAGCTACGGATGGAGTTCGTACGAGCAGTACTTC.

The chain joins TRBV9 to TRBJ1-4; the D is unclear. CDR1 and CDR2 from the germline V gene are SGDLS and YYNGEE. V lost 4 bases, J lost 4 bases, and 11 bases lay in between. There are 14 residues in the CDR3. The CDR3 nucleotides read TGTGCCAGCAGCCAAGAGGGAGGTAATGAAAAACTGTTTTTT. Translation: CASSQEGGNEKLFF. The entire variable domain, with the rest obtained from reference TRBV9 and TRBJ1-4, is as follows: DSGVTQTPKHLITATGQRVTLRCSPRSGDLSVYWYQQSLDQGLQFLIQYYNGEERAKGNILERFSAQQFPDLHSELNLSSLELGDSALYFCASSQEGGNEKLFFGSGTQLSVL.

In its sample, this clone was seen a few times. This sequence joins TRBV11-2 and TRBJ2-2, with 13 bases matching TRBD2. The CDR3 sequence is 17 residues long. Germline V gives CDR1 SGHAT, CDR2 FQNNGV. V dropped 1 base and J dropped 4; count of bases not matched to a gene: 3. The CDR3 bases are TGTGCCAGCAGCTTAGGGACTAGCGGGGGCCGCACCGGGGAGCTGTTTTTT. Its translation is CASSLGTSGGRTGELFF. The complete variable domain, with remaining parts taken from reference TRBV11-2 and TRBJ2-2, reads EAGVAQSPRYKIIEKRQSVAFWCNPISGHATLYWYQQILGQGPKLLIQFQNNGVVDDSQLPKDRFSAERLKGVDSTLKIQPAKLEDSAVYLCASSLGTSGGRTGELFFGEGSRLTVL.

V and J are TRBV11-3 and TRBJ2-5, with TRBD1 as a possible D gene (6 bases). The CDR3 has 16 amino acids. Germline V gene sequence: CDR1 SGHNT, CDR2 YENEEA. V gave up 5 bases and J gave up 1 base, with 17 bases separating them. The CDR3 region is CASSPPSRGVQETQYF. DNA for the CDR3: TGTGCCAGCAGCCCACCGAGCAGGGGTGTCCAAGAGACCCAGTACTTC.

This clone appeared a single time. J is TRBJ1-6 and V is TRBV5-5; 8 bases fit TRBD1. Germline assignment: CDR1 SGHKS and CDR2 YYEKEE (reference sequence). CDR3 size: 16 residues. V trimming: 2 bases; J trimming: 9 bases; junction bases outside the gene matches: 10. The DNA of the CDR3 is TGTGCCAGCAGCTTAATAACAGGGACAGGAATTTCACCCCTCCACTTT. Protein product: CASSLITGTGISPLHF.

The J gene is TRBJ2-3, the V gene TRBV15; the D is unclear. Germline CDR1 and CDR2: LNHNV and YYDKDF (reference sequence). This CDR3 comprises 13 residues. Trimming pared 5 bases from V and 4 bases from J, leaving 10 bases between. This CDR3 is CATSSEVADTQYF. The CDR3 bases are TGTGCCACCAGCTCAGAGGTAGCAGATACGCAGTATTTT. Complete variable domain (other parts from reference TRBV15 and TRBJ2-3): DAMVIQNPRYQVTQFGKPVTLSCSQTLNHNVMYWYQQKSSQAPKLLFHYYDKDFNNEADTPDNFQSRRPNTSFCFLDIRSPGLGDTAMYLCATSSEVADTQYFGPGTRLTVL.

This chain connects TRBV19 to TRBJ1-5; D gene uncertain. V lost 2 bases and J 4 bases, leaving 15 bases between the germline ends. CDR1 and CDR2 from the germline V gene are LNHDA and SQIVND (reference sequence). The CDR3 consists of 16 residues. In DNA form, the CDR3 reads TGTGCCAGTAGTATACAGGATGGTCTAGCAAATCAGCCCCAGCATTTT. Residues: CASSIQDGLANQPQHF.

This chain joins TRBV11-3 and TRBJ1-1; 7 positions match TRBD1. Germline CDR1 and CDR2: SGHNT and YENEEA. The V segment lost 5 bases and the J segment 0 bases; nucleotides outside the gene matches: 6. CDR3 length: 15 amino acids. CDR3 residues: CASSTRDRVNTEAFF. CDR3 nucleotide sequence: TGTGCCAGCAGCACCCGGGACAGAGTGAACACTGAAGCTTTCTTT.

The V call is TRBV28, the J call TRBJ2-1, with 9 bases that match TRBD1. The CDR3 has 16 residues. Looked up from germline, CDR1 is MDHEN and CDR2 is SYDVKM. Unmatched junction bases numbered 6, after V lost 5 bases and J lost 1 base. The DNA of the CDR3 is TGTGCCAGCAGTCTAGGTGGGACAGGGTCCTACAATGAGCAGTTCTTC. This gives the protein CASSLGGTGSYNEQFF. Based on the CDR3 plus reference TRBV28 and TRBJ2-1, the full variable domain is DVKVTQSSRYLVKRTGEKVFLECVQDMDHENMFWYRQDPGLGLRLIYFSYDVKMKEKGDIPEGYSVSREKKERFSLILESASTNQTSMYLCASSLGGTGSYNEQFFGPGTRLTVL.

This chain uses TRBV7-2 with TRBJ2-1; 8 positions match TRBD1. Germline CDR1 SGHTA, CDR2 FQGNSA. The CDR3 is 16 residues long. The ends lost 3 bases at V and 1 base at J; junction bases unmatched: 5. The CDR3 nucleotides are TGTGCCAGCAGCTTCTCTACAGGGGGTTCCTACAATGAGCAGTTCTTC. Its translation: CASSFSTGGSYNEQFF.

The J gene is TRBJ2-5, the V gene TRBV19, with D possibly being TRBD1 (5 bases). The germline CDR1 and CDR2 sequences are LNHDA and SQIVND (reference sequence). The CDR3 is made up of 13 amino acids. The V end lost 3 bases, the J end lost 4 bases, and 9 bases lay between the germline ends. The chain's CDR3 is CASSMQQGETQYF. Written as DNA, the CDR3 is TGTGCCAGTAGTATGCAGCAGGGAGAGACCCAGTACTTC.